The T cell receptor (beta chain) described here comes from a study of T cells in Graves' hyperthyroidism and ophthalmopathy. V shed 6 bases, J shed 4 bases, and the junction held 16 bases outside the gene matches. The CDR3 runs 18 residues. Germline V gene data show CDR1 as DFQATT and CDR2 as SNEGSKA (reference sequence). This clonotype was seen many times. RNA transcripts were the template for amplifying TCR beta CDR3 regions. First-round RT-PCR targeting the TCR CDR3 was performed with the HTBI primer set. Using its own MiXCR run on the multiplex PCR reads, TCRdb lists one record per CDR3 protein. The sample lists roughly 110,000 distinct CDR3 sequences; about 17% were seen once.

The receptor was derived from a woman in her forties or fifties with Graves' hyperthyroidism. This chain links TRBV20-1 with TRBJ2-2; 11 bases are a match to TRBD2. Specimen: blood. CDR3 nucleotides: TGCAGTGCGTCCGGCGGAGCTAGCGGGAGGTCTAGCACCGGGGAGCTGTTTTTT. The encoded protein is CSASGGASGRSSTGELFF.